The entry below gives a single TCR beta chain sequence along with its context. The CDR3 has 13 residues. Germline CDR1 LGHDT, CDR2 YNNKEL (reference sequence). The V end lost 0 bases, the J end lost 0 bases, and 0 bases lay between the germline ends. This specimen belongs to a study of control samples from healthy donors and cancer patients. This table comes from immunoSEQ multiplex PCR, and its TCRdb copy is limited to in-frame clones, with some not included. The sample carries over 100,000 clones, roughly 88% recorded once. The chain uses TRBV3-1 (or the pseudogene TRBV3-2) and TRBJ1-5, with D unclear. The sequenced sample consisted of blood. This sequence was found in a man aged 35-49 years in good health. The CDR3 spells CASSQDSNQPQHF. Written as DNA, the CDR3 is TGTGCCAGCAGCCAAGATAGCAATCAGCCCCAGCATTTT.